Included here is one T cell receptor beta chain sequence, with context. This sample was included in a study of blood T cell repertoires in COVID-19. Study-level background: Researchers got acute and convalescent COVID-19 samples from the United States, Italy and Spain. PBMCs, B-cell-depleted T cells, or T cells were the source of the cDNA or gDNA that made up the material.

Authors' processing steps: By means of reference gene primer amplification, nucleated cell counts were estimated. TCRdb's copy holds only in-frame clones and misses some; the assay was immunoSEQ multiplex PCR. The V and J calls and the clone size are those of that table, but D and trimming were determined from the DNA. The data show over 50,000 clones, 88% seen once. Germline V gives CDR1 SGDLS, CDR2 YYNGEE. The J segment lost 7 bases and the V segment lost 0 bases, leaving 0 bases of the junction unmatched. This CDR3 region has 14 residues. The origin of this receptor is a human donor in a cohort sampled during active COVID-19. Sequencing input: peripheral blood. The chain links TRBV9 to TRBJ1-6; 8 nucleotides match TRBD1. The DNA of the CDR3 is TGTGCCAGCAGCGTAGACAGGGGGAATTCACCCCTCCACTTT. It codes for CASSVDRGNSPLHF.